One TCR beta chain is described in this entry. This entry belongs to a study of OX40 agonist ivuxolimab in advanced cancers. This CDR3 is built from 14 residues. Germline V CDR1 and CDR2: MNHNY, SVGAGI (reference sequence). V lost 6 bases and J lost 2, with 12 bases in between. Using immunoSEQ multiplex PCR, the repertoire was profiled, and TCRdb retains in-frame clones only, with some absent. The sample gives fewer than 65,000 clones, 85% to 90% of which show up once; 10% to 11% is in the top ten. Source: CD4+ or CD8+ T cells sorted from blood, taken in a trial of the OX40 agonist ivuxolimab. The origin of this receptor is an adult with an advanced solid tumor such as melanoma, head and neck, liver or kidney cancer. This chain uses TRBV6-6 with TRBJ2-3; D remains unclear. The DNA for the CDR3 is TGTGCCAGCAGCCGGACGGAGTTCACAGATACGCAGTATTTT. It codes for CASSRTEFTDTQYF.